This T cell receptor beta chain was recovered during a study of blood T cell repertoires in COVID-19 (dated by TCRdb to about 2020). Turning to the overall study: Collaborator samples came from the United States, Italy and Spain and covered acute and convalescent phases of COVID-19. The prospective study material was composed of cDNA or gDNA derived from T cells, B-cell-depleted T cells, or PBMCs. Subjects who had been exposed to COVID-19, were actively infected with it, or had recovered from it provided the deeply sampled blood TCRbeta repertoires that made up the dataset. The repertoires were made available in a free public database intended to serve as a resource for research on the immune response to SARS-CoV-2. Samples came from the ongoing ImmuneRACE study (first 160 participants) plus 1,254 subjects from 6 global collaborators. Nearly every sample came with metadata listing a de-identified subject ID, COVID-19 status, age in years and sex. Where HLA class I and class II types were available, the types were taken from metadata supplied by the sample provider, not from assay-based typing. Overall results and qualifications from the work: The amount of clinical and demographic metadata varied by source and participant and was provided uncurated.

As for this clone: Its recognized antigen is unknown. Within one base of it there is no much larger clone, and no base qualities were kept.

TCRbeta CDR3 regions were amplified from genomic DNA by means of the immunoSEQ Assay, a bias-controlled multiplex PCR. From the authors' description of their analysis: The number of nucleated cells in each sample was estimated by amplification of reference gene primers within the assay. To quantify the absolute abundance of each unique TCRbeta CDR3 rearrangement, sequence reads were collapsed and filtered. For each sample, productive Simpson clonality was calculated as the square root of Simpson's diversity index across productive rearrangements. In TCRdb, the immuneACCESS table is reduced to in-frame sequences with V and J assigned. These tables do not hold every clone; where another copy was compared, an unresolved V gene accounts for under half, and the others remain unexplained. V and J calls and clone size follow that table, whereas D and trimming were derived from the DNA. The sample contains about 55,000 clones, about 80% of them found a single time. The ten biggest clones cover 11% to 15% of the sample.

V is reduced by 3 bases and J by 5 bases, leaving a spacing of 16 bases between them. The CDR3 goes from the cysteine to the phenylalanine over 15 residues. Only the CDR3 region is kept as DNA, spanning 45 bases read in frame from base 1. Looking up the germline V gene yields CDR1 MGHRA and CDR2 YSYEKL. Collaborating institutions collected whole blood in K2EDTA tubes following their own protocols. Collaborator samples were shipped for TCRbeta analysis as frozen whole blood, isolated PBMCs, or DNA extracted from either sample type. Recombination linked TRBV4-1 to TRBJ1-1; no confident D gene assignment can be made. Sequenced material: peripheral blood. This TCR was recovered from a human donor in a cohort sampled during active COVID-19. CDR3 protein: CASSQTGAGDTEAFF. In nucleotides, the sequence is TGCGCCAGCAGCCAGACGGGAGCGGGAGATACTGAAGCTTTCTTT.